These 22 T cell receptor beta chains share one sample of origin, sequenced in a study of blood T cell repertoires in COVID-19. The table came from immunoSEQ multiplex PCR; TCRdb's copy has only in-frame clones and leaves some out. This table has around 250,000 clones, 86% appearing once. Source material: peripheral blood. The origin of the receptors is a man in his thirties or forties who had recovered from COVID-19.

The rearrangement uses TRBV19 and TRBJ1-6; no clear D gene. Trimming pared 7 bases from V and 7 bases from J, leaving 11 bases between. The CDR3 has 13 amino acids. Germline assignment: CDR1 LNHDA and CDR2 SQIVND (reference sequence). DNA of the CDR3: TGTGCCAGTAACGTGGGAGAAAATTCACCCCTCCACTTT. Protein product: CASNVGENSPLHF.

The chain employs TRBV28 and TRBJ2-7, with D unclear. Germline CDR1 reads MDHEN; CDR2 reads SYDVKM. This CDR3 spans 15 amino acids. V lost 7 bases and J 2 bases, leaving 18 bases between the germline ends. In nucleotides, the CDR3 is TGTGCCAGCAACCCTCCCGGCAGGCCCACCTACGAGCAGTACTTC. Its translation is CASNPPGRPTYEQYF.

In nucleotides, the CDR3 is TGTGCCAGCAGTTACGTAGCAGGGAACTATGGCTACACCTTC. Its translation: CASSYVAGNYGYTF. The chain couples TRBV6-5 to TRBJ1-2; tentative D call: TRBD1 (5 bases). This CDR3 contains 14 residues. The V gene's germline CDR1 is MNHEY and CDR2 SVGAGI. V dropped 2 bases and J dropped 2 bases, with 9 bases sitting between them.

The CDR3 nucleotides are TGTGCCAGCTCACCAAGACAGGGGGAGACCTACGAGCAGTACTTC. Its protein is CASSPRQGETYEQYF. The genes are TRBV18 and TRBJ2-7; 9 nucleotides match TRBD1. The CDR3 length is 15 residues. Germline CDR1 KGHSH, CDR2 LQKENI. Trimming removed 2 bases from V and 2 bases from J; junction bases left unmatched: 4.

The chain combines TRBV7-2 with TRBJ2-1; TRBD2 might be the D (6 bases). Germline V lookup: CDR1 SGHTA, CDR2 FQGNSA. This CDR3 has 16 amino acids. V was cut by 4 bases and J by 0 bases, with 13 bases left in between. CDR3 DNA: TGTGCCAGCAGCTCCGGGACTTTAAGCTCCTACAATGAGCAGTTCTTC. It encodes CASSSGTLSSYNEQFF.

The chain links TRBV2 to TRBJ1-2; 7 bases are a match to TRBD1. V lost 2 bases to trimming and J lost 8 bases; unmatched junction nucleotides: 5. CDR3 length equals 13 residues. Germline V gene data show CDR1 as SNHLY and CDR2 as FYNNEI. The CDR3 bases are TGTGCCAGCAGTGAAAGACAGGGTCAAGGCTACACCTTC. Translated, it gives CASSERQGQGYTF.

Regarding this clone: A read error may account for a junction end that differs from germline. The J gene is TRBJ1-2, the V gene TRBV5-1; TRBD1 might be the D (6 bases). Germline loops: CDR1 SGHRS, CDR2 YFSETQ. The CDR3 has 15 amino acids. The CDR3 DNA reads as TGCGCCTGCAGGAAGACGGACAGCCCCTTTCATGGCTACACCTTC. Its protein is CACRKTDSPFHGYTF.

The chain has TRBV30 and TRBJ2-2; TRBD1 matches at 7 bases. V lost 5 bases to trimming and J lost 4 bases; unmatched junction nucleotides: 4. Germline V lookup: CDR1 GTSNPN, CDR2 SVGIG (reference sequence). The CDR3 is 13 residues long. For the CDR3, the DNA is TGTGCCTGGCTCGGGACAGCCACCGGGGAGCTGTTTTTT. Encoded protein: CAWLGTATGELFF.

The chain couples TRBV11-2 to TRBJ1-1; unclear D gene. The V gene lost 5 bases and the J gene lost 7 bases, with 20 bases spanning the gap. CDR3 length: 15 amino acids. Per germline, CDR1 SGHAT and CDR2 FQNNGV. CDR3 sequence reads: CASSRFGEGRNEAFF. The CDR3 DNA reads TGTGCCAGCAGCCGTTTTGGGGAGGGTAGAAATGAAGCTTTCTTT.

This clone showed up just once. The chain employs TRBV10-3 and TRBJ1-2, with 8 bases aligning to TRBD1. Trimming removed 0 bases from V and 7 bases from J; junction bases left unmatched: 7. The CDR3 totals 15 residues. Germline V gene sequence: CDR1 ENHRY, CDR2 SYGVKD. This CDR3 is CAISESNRGARGYTF. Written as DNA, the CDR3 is TGTGCCATCAGTGAGTCGAACAGGGGGGCACGTGGCTACACCTTC.

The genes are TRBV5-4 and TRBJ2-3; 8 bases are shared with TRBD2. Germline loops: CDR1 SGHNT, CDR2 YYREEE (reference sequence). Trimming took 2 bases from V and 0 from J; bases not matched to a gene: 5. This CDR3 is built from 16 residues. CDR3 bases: TGTGCCAGCAGCTTCAGACTAGCGACTAGCACAGATACGCAGTATTTT. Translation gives CASSFRLATSTDTQYF.

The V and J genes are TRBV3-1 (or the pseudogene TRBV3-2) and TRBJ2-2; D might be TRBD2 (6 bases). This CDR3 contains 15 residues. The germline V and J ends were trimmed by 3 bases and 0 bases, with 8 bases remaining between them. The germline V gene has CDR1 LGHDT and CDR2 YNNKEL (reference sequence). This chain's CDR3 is CASSQGLTNTGELFF. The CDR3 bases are TGTGCCAGCAGCCAGGGACTGACGAACACCGGGGAGCTGTTTTTT.

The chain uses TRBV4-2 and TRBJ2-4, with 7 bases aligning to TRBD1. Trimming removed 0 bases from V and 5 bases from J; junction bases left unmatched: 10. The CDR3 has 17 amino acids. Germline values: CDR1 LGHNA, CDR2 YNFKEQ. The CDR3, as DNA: TGTGCCAGCAGCCAAGATTGGGCAGGGGGTGGGGAAAACATTCAGTACTTC. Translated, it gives CASSQDWAGGGENIQYF.

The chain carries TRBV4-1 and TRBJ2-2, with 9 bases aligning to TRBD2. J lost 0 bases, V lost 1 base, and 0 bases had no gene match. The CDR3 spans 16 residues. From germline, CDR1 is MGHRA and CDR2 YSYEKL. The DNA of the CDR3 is TGCGCCAGCAGCCAAGTAGCGGGGGCGAACACCGGGGAGCTGTTTTTT. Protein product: CASSQVAGANTGELFF.

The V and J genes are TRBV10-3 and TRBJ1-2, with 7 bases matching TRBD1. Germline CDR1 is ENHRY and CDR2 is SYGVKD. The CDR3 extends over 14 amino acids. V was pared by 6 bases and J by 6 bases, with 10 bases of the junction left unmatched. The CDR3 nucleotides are TGTGCCATCAGGTATTCAGGGGGGACCCATGGCTACACCTTC. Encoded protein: CAIRYSGGTHGYTF.

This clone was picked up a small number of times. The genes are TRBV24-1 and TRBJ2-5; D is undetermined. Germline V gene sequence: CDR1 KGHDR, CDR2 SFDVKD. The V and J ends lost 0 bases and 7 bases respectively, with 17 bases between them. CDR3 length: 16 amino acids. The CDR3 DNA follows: TGTGCCACCAGTGATTTGAATCTCGGTGGAGTTGGGACCCAGTACTTC. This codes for CATSDLNLGGVGTQYF.

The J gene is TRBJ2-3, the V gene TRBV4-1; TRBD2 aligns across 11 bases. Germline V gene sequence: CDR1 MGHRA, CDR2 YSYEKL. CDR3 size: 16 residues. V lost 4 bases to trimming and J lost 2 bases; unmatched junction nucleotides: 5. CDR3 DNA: TGCGCCAGCAGCCGTAGCGGGGGGGGGCCCACAGATACGCAGTATTTT. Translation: CASSRSGGGPTDTQYF.

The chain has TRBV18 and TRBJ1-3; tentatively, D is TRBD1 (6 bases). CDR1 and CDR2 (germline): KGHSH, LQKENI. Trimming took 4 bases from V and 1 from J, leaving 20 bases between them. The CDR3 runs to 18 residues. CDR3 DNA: TGTGCCAGCTCACAGTTGACCTCGGGAACAGGGTCTGGAAACACCATATATTTT. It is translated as CASSQLTSGTGSGNTIYF.

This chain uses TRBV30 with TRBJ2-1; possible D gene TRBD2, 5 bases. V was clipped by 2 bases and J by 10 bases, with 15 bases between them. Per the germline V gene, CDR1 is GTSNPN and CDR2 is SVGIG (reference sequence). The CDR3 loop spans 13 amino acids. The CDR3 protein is CAWSTSRGSEQFF. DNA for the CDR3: TGTGCCTGGAGTACTTCACGGGGTAGCGAGCAGTTCTTC.

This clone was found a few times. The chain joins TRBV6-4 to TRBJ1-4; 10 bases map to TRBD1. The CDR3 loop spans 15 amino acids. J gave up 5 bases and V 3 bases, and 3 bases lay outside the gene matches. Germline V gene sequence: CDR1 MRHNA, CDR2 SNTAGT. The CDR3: CASSELGQGNEKLFF. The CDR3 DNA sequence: TGTGCCAGCAGTGAGCTGGGACAGGGGAATGAAAAACTGTTTTTT.

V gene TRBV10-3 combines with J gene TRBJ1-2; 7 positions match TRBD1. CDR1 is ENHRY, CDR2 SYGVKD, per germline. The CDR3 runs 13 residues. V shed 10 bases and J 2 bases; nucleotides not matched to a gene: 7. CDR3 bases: TGTGCCACGCCGACAGGGCGAAACTATGGCTACACCTTC. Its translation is CATPTGRNYGYTF.

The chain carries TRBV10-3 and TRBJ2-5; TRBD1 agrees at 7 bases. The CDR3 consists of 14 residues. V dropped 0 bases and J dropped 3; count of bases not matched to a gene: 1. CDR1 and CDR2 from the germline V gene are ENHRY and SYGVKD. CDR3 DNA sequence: TGTGCCATCAGTGAGTCAGGGACAGAAGAGACCCAGTACTTC. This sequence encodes CAISESGTEETQYF.